This T cell receptor beta chain is drawn from a study of blood T cells in healthy people across ages. PCR was performed a second time for 7 to 11 cycles using a sample-barcoded 5' primer and a J-beta primer mix. MiXCR was run by TCRdb on the 5' RACE reads, yielding one entry per CDR3 protein. The repertoire has some 700,000 distinct CDR3 sequences, 20% to 25% of them found once; the top ten carry approximately 20%. There are many counts of this clonotype. Antigen unknown. Study results and caveats: Significant beta diversity loss was already apparent by age approximately 42, declining roughly linearly. It was the long-lived donors that had more naive CD4+ cells and higher diversity than aged donors.

The CDR3 is 13 amino acids. Trimming cost V 5 bases and J 0 bases; bases outside gene matches: 1. Per-sample PBMC isolation yielded at least 7 million cells. The sample consisted of blood. V is TRBV12-3 or TRBV12-4 and J is TRBJ2-7, with TRBD1 matching over 7 bases. This clonotype was obtained from a man in his sixties or seventies in good health. The CDR3 DNA follows: TGTGCCAGCAGTCGGACAGGCTCCTACGAGCAGTACTTC. Protein: CASSRTGSYEQYF.